This is a list of T cell receptor beta chains from one sample in a study of T cell responses to AZD1222 COVID-19 vaccine. Generated by immunoSEQ multiplex PCR, the TCRdb table keeps only in-frame clones and is missing some. The data hold 170,000 or so clones, with approximately 90% observed a single time. The starting material was peripheral blood, obtained on day 0 of AZD1222 vaccination. The receptors here all came from an adult in good health. The CDR3 runs from the conserved cysteine through the conserved F or W. D genes are given only for firm matches. Expanded clones get a size class; other rows say once, few or many, or leave the size out.

clone size	V gene	D gene	J gene	CDR3 protein	CDR3 DNA
.	TRBV19	TRBD1	TRBJ1-5	CASKGQGDQPQHF	TGTGCCAGTAAGGGACAGGGCGACCAGCCCCAGCATTTT
.	TRBV6-5	TRBD1	TRBJ2-7	CASSRDRGDHEQYF	TGTGCCAGCAGTCGGGACAGGGGTGACCACGAGCAGTACTTC
.	TRBV19	TRBD1	TRBJ1-4	CASRLPGTGSEKLFF	TGTGCCAGTAGACTACCCGGGACAGGGAGTGAAAAACTGTTTTTT
.	TRBV6-5	.	TRBJ1-2	CASTPTGAGYTF	TGTGCCAGCACCCCGACGGGGGCCGGCTACACCTTC
.	TRBV19	TRBD1	TRBJ1-5	CASIGQVLSNQPQHF	TGTGCCAGTATTGGACAGGTACTTAGCAATCAGCCCCAGCATTTT
few	TRBV5-1	TRBD1	TRBJ1-5	CASSMGQGREPQHF	TGCGCCAGCAGCATGGGACAGGGGAGGGAACCCCAGCATTTT
.	TRBV25-1	.	TRBJ1-4	CASSEYLEPGFSEKLFF	TGTGCCAGCAGTGAATATTTGGAACCGGGGTTTAGCGAAAAACTGTTTTTT
.	TRBV6-5	TRBD1	TRBJ1-4	CASSYSDRGEKLFF	TGTGCCAGCAGTTACTCAGACAGGGGAGAAAAACTGTTTTTT
.	TRBV5-1	TRBD1	TRBJ1-4	CASSFDRVDEKLFF	TGCGCCAGCAGCTTCGACAGGGTCGATGAAAAACTGTTTTTT
.	TRBV4-2	TRBD1	TRBJ1-2	CASSTRTGDYGYTF	TGTGCCAGCAGCACCCGGACAGGGGACTATGGCTACACCTTC
.	TRBV19	.	TRBJ2-5	CASSIEGPLYQETQYF	TGTGCCAGTAGTATAGAGGGACCGTTGTACCAAGAGACCCAGTACTTC
.	TRBV29-1	TRBD1	TRBJ2-1	CSESRTGSYNEQFF	TGCAGCGAAAGCCGGACAGGCTCCTACAATGAGCAGTTCTTC
.	TRBV11-3	.	TRBJ2-5	CASSGGPVQETQYF	TGTGCCAGCAGCGGGGGCCCCGTCCAAGAGACCCAGTACTTC
.	TRBV24-1	TRBD1	TRBJ2-2	CATSDTGQGIAGELFF	TGTGCCACCAGTGACACGGGACAGGGGATTGCCGGGGAGCTGTTTTTT
.	TRBV20-1	.	TRBJ2-7	CSASGGDSYEQYF	TGCAGTGCTAGTGGCGGTGACTCCTACGAGCAGTACTTC
once	TRBV7-9	TRBD1	TRBJ2-7	CASSLPRGYEQYF	TGTGCCAGCAGCTTACCCAGGGGGTACGAGCAGTACTTC
.	TRBV5-4	TRBD2	TRBJ2-7	CASSSRLAGGHDEQYF	TGTGCCAGCAGCTCGAGGTTAGCGGGGGGGCATGACGAGCAGTACTTC
.	TRBV28	.	TRBJ1-5	CASSRLGNQPQHF	TGTGCCAGCAGCCGACTCGGGAATCAGCCCCAGCATTTT
.	TRBV11-3	TRBD1	TRBJ1-1	CASSPDRGNTEAFF	TGTGCCAGCAGCCCAGACAGGGGGAACACTGAAGCTTTCTTT
.	TRBV19	.	TRBJ1-6	CASSPSAQGNSPLHF	TGTGCCAGTAGCCCCTCCGCACAGGGTAATTCACCCCTCCACTTT
.	TRBV6-5	.	TRBJ1-1	CATVLATEAFF	TGTGCCACTGTTCTTGCCACTGAAGCTTTCTTT
.	TRBV18	.	TRBJ1-2	CASSPGEFNYGYTF	TGTGCCAGCTCACCAGGAGAATTTAACTATGGCTACACCTTC
.	TRBV6-9	TRBD1	TRBJ2-3	CASSQDRVRFTDTQYF	TGTGCCAGCAGCCAAGACAGGGTCAGGTTTACAGATACGCAGTATTTT
once	TRBV5-1	TRBD1	TRBJ2-2	CASSLGDREDTGELFF	TGCGCCAGCAGCTTGGGGGACAGGGAGGACACCGGGGAGCTGTTTTTT
.	TRBV6-5	.	TRBJ1-5	CASTFQEQPQHF	TGTGCCAGCACCTTCCAGGAGCAGCCCCAGCATTTT
.	TRBV5-1	TRBD1	TRBJ1-2	CASSLRQGRWGYTF	TGCGCCAGCAGCCTTCGACAGGGGAGGTGGGGCTACACCTTC
.	TRBV2	.	TRBJ1-6	CASRQSSYNSPLHF	TGTGCCAGCAGACAGAGCTCCTATAATTCACCCCTCCACTTT
.	TRBV6-2/TRBV6-3	TRBD1	TRBJ2-7	CASSRGGTGGWYEQYF	TGTGCCAGCAGTCGAGGAGGGACAGGGGGCTGGTACGAGCAGTACTTC
.	TRBV28	TRBD2	TRBJ2-1	CASSKGLAGYNEQFF	TGTGCCAGCAGTAAGGGACTAGCGGGATACAATGAGCAGTTCTTC
.	TRBV10-2	.	TRBJ1-2	CASTERDGNGYTF	TGCGCCAGCACCGAAAGGGACGGGAATGGCTACACCTTC
.	TRBV21-1	.	TRBJ2-7	CASSKFTFSIAGQLYF	TGTGCCAGCAGCAAATTCACTTTTTCTATAGCGGGGCAGTTGTACTTC
.	TRBV9	TRBD1	TRBJ1-4	CASSVGQGSNEKLFF	TGTGCCAGCAGCGTAGGACAGGGATCTAATGAAAAACTGTTTTTT
.	TRBV7-8	TRBD1	TRBJ1-1	CASSLVDRGLGNTEAFF	TGTGCCAGCAGCTTGGTAGACAGGGGGCTGGGGAACACTGAAGCTTTCTTT
.	TRBV6-4	.	TRBJ2-4	CASAPRAGTEEIQYF	TGTGCCAGTGCCCCACGAGCGGGGACAGAAGAGATTCAGTACTTC
.	TRBV11-3	TRBD1	TRBJ1-3	CASSVLAGGRNTIYF	TGTGCCAGCAGCGTGCTCGCAGGGGGCAGAAACACCATATATTTT
.	TRBV5-6	TRBD2	TRBJ2-1	CASSLRTSGSYNEQFF	TGTGCCAGCAGCCTTAGGACTAGCGGTTCCTACAATGAGCAGTTCTTC
.	TRBV7-6	TRBD1	TRBJ1-1	CASSLGRGLGTEAFF	TGTGCCAGCAGCTTGGGCAGGGGGCTAGGTACGGAAGCTTTCTTT
.	TRBV19	TRBD2	TRBJ2-5	CASSITSGGRETQYF	TGTGCCAGTAGTATCACTAGCGGGGGAAGAGAGACCCAGTACTTC